Below are 10 T cell receptor beta chains sequenced from a single sample in a study of tumor-infiltrating lymphocytes in primary liver carcinoma. TCR beta cDNA was prepared out of approximately 470 ng total RNA by means of a constant-region primer. Three nested multiplex PCR rounds, a slightly modified ARM-PCR, produced the libraries for TCR beta. With TRBV1-TRBV30 forward primers and a C-beta reverse primer, the first two PCR rounds were run for approximately 9 cycles each. Using its own MiXCR run on the multiplex PCR reads, TCRdb lists one record per CDR3 protein. The data show 80,000 or so distinct CDR3 sequences, about two thirds seen once. Taking about 17-31 mg of unsorted bulk tissue, the authors co-extracted RNA and DNA. Sequenced material: liver tumor tissue from sampling region 4. This sample's subset: tumor region T4, right-lateral pole. These receptors were obtained from a woman aged 60 to 75 with primary liver carcinoma and hepatitis B virus infection.

J is TRBJ1-1 and V is TRBV6-5, with TRBD1 matching over 7 bases. Germline CDR1 and CDR2: MNHEY and SVGAGI. V lost 7 bases, J lost 8 bases, and 16 bases stayed unmatched. This CDR3 comprises 15 residues. CDR3 region: CASTRGVPDVGEAFF. In DNA form, the CDR3 reads TGTGCCAGCACCAGGGGGGTGCCTGATGTGGGAGAAGCTTTCTTT.

The chain has TRBV6-5 and TRBJ1-2; D is possibly TRBD1 (5 bases). V gave up 9 bases and J gave up 2 bases, with 13 bases separating them. The length of the CDR3 is 13 residues. CDR1 is MNHEY and CDR2 is SVGAGI in the germline V gene. CDR3 coding DNA: TGTGCCAGTAATTTGGGACGGAACTATGGCTACACCTTC. This gives the protein CASNLGRNYGYTF.

The J gene is TRBJ2-5, the V gene TRBV7-9; 7 nucleotides align to TRBD2. J lost 0 bases, V lost 5 bases, and 9 bases had no gene match. This CDR3 contains 16 residues. Germline CDR1 SEHNR, CDR2 FQNEAQ (reference sequence). The CDR3 DNA reads as TGTGCCAGCAGCCTCCGGACTAGTCGGAACCAAGAGACCCAGTACTTC. Translated: CASSLRTSRNQETQYF.

A note on this clonotype: The conserved phenylalanine or tryptophan is not found at the CDR3 terminus, so this likely reflects a read error. The chain has TRBV11-2 and TRBJ2-1, with D perhaps assigned TRBD1 or TRBD2 (5 bases each). Trimming stripped 6 bases from V and 5 bases from J, with 17 bases between. The CDR3 is made up of 15 amino acids. Germline V gene sequence: CDR1 SGHAT, CDR2 FQNNGV. The CDR3 DNA reads as TGTGCCAGCAGTGCCGGGACGCTGGACCACAATGAGCAGTTCTTG. It encodes CASSAGTLDHNEQFL.

The chain couples TRBV10-2 to TRBJ1-5; D is undetermined. The CDR3 has 16 residues. The V gene lost 11 bases and the J gene lost 6 bases, with 26 bases spanning the gap. The germline CDR1 and CDR2 sequences are WSHSY and SAAADI. The CDR3 bases are TGCGCCTACAGTGAGTCGTTGCCCGAACGGGGTCAGCCCCAGCATTTT. It yields the protein CAYSESLPERGQPQHF.

As for this clonotype: This likely comes from a read error, as the CDR3 has no conserved phenylalanine or tryptophan at its end. This CDR3 reads CASSGRLSSYEQYS. The CDR3 DNA reads TGTGCCAGTAGCGGGAGGCTTAGCTCCTATGAGCAGTACTCC. The rearrangement uses TRBV6-6 and TRBJ2-7; 10 bases align to TRBD2. The CDR3 covers 14 residues. Looked up from germline, CDR1 is MNHNY and CDR2 is SVGAGI (reference sequence).

The chain employs TRBV5-1 and TRBJ1-6; D is unclear. This CDR3 region has 17 residues. V lost 0 bases to trimming and J lost 5 bases, with 15 bases between them. Looked up from germline, CDR1 is SGHRS and CDR2 is YFSETQ. For the CDR3, the DNA is TGCGCCAGCAGCTTGGGGCCCCCCACGGAGGATAATTCACCCCTCCACTTT. Translated: CASSLGPPTEDNSPLHF.

About this clonotype: Likely a read error: the CDR3 ends without its conserved phenylalanine or tryptophan. The chain is built from TRBV7-9 and TRBJ2-7, with 8 bases matching TRBD2. The ends lost 5 bases at V and 7 bases at J; junction bases unmatched: 7. Germline values: CDR1 SEHNR, CDR2 FQNEAQ (reference sequence). The CDR3 totals 13 residues. CDR3 in amino acids: CASSALAGLEQYS. In DNA, the CDR3 is TGTGCCAGCAGCGCGTTAGCGGGACTTGAGCAGTACTCC.

As for this clonotype: At one of its ends the junction is not consistent with the germline gene, which may arise from a read error. The chain carries TRBV11-3 and TRBJ1-1; D is undetermined. Germline V gene data show CDR1 as SGHNT and CDR2 as YENEEA. The CDR3 contains 16 residues. In DNA form, the CDR3 reads TGTGCCAACAGCTTGGTCTGGGAATACCGGAACACTGAAGCTTTCTTT. This sequence encodes CANSLVWEYRNTEAFF.

This clonotype was detected ten times or more. V and J are TRBV6-5 and TRBJ2-7; 8 nucleotides agree with TRBD1. The CDR3 extends over 15 amino acids. The germline CDR1 and CDR2 sequences are MNHEY and SVGAGI. V shed 0 bases and J 3 bases; nucleotides not matched to a gene: 4. CDR3 sequence reads: CASSYSGTGIYEQYF. The CDR3 nucleotides read TGTGCCAGCAGTTACTCCGGGACAGGCATCTACGAGCAGTACTTC.